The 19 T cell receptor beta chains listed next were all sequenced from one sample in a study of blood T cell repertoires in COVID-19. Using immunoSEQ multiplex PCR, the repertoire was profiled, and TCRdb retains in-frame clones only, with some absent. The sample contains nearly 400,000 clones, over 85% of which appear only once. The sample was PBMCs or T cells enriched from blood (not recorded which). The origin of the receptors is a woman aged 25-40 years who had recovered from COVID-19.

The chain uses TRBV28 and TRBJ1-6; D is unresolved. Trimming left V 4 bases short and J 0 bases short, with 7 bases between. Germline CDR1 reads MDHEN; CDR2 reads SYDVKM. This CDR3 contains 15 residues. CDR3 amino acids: CASSSTSSYNSPLHF. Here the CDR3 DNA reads TGTGCCAGCAGTTCCACGAGCTCCTATAATTCACCCCTCCACTTT.

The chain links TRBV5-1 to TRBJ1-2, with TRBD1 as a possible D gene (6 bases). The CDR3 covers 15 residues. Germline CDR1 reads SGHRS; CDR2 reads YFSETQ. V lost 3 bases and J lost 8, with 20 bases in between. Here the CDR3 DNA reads TGCGCCAGCAGCTCGCTACAGGGCGGCGCAGGCGGCTACACCTTC. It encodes CASSSLQGGAGGYTF.

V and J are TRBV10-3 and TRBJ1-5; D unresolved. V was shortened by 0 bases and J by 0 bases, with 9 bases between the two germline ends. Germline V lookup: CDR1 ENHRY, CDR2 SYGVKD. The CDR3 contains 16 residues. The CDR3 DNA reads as TGTGCCATCAGTGAGTCGGCGGGGAATAGCAATCAGCCCCAGCATTTT. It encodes CAISESAGNSNQPQHF.

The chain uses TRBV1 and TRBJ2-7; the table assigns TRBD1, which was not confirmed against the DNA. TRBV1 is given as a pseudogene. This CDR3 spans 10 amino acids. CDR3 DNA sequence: TGCACCCATAGAAAGGGGGAGCAGTACTTC. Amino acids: CTHRKGEQYF.

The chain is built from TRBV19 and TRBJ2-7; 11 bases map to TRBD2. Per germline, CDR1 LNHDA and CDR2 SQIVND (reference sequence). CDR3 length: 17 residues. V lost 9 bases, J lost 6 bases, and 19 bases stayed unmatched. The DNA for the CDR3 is TGTGCCAGCAATCCCTCCCCGGGGCTAGCGGGAGGAGTCGAGCAGTACTTC. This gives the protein CASNPSPGLAGGVEQYF.

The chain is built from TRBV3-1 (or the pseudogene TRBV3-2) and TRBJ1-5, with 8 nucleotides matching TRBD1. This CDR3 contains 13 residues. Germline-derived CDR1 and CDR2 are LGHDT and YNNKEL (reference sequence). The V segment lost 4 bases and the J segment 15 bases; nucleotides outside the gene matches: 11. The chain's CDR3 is CASSPAGQAGAHF. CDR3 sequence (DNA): TGTGCCAGCAGCCCAGCGGGACAGGCCGGGGCGCATTTT.

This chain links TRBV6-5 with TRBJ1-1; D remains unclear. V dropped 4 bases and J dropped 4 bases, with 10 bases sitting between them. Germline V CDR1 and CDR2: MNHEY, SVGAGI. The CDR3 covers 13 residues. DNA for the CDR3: TGTGCCAGCAGTTCCCTCCCGAGCACTGAAGCTTTCTTT. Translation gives CASSSLPSTEAFF.

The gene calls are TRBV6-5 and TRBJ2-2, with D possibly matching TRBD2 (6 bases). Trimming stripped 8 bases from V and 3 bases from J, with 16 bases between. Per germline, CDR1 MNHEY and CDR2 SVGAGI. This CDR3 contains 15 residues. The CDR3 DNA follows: TGTGCCAGCTGTCGGGGGAATCCCGACACCGGGGAGCTGTTTTTT. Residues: CASCRGNPDTGELFF.

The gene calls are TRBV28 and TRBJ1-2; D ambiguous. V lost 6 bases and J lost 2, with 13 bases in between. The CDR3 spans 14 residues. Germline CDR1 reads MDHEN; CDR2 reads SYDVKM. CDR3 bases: TGTGCCAGCAGACCCGGAGGTTCAAACTATGGCTACACCTTC. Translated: CASRPGGSNYGYTF.

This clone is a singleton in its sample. CDR3 nucleotide sequence: TGTGCCAGTAGTACACAAGCCAGGGCGAGCAATCAGCCCCAGCATTTT. Its protein product is CASSTQARASNQPQHF. The chain couples TRBV19 to TRBJ1-5; tentatively, D is TRBD1 (5 bases). Germline CDR1 and CDR2: LNHDA and SQIVND (reference sequence). This CDR3 is built from 16 residues. Trimming left V 4 bases short and J 1 base short, with 14 bases between.

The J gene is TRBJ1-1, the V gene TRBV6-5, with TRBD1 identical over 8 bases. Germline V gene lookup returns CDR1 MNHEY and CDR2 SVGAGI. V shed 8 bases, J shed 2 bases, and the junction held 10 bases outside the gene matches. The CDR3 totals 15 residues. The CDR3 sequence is CASSASGGFNTEAFF. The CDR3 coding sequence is TGTGCCAGCTCAGCGTCAGGGGGCTTTAACACTGAAGCTTTCTTT.

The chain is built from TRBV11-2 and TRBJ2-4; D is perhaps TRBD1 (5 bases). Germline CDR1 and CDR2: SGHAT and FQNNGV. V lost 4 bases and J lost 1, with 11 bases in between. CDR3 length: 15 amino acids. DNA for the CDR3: TGTGCCAGCAGCTACTTCAGGGTGGCCAAAAACATTCAGTACTTC. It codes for CASSYFRVAKNIQYF. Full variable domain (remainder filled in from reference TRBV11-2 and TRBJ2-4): EAGVAQSPRYKIIEKRQSVAFWCNPISGHATLYWYQQILGQGPKLLIQFQNNGVVDDSQLPKDRFSAERLKGVDSTLKIQPAKLEDSAVYLCASSYFRVAKNIQYFGAGTRLSVL.

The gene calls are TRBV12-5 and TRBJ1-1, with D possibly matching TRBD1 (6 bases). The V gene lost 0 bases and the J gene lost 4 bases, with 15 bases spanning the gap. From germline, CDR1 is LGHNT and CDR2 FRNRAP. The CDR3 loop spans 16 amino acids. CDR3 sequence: CASGLVLRQEITEAFF. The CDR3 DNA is TGTGCTAGTGGTTTGGTACTGAGACAGGAGATCACTGAAGCTTTCTTT.

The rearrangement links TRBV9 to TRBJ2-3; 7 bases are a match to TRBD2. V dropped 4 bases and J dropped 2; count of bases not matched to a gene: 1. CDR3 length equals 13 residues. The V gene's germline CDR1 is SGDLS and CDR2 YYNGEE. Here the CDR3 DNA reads TGTGCCAGCAGCCGGGGGGTCACAGATACGCAGTATTTT. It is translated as CASSRGVTDTQYF.

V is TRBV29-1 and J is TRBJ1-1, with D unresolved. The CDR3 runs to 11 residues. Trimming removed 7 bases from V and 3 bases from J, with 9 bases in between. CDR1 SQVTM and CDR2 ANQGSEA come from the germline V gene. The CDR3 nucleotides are TGCAGCGGAGATAGAGACACTGAAGCTTTCTTT. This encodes CSGDRDTEAFF.

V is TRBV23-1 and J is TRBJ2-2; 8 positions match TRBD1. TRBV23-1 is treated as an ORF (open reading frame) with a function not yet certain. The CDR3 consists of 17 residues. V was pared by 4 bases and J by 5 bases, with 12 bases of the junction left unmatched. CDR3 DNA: TGCGCCAGCAGTCCCCCTCCGACAGGGGCTTGGACCGGGGAGCTGTTTTTT. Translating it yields CASSPPPTGAWTGELFF.

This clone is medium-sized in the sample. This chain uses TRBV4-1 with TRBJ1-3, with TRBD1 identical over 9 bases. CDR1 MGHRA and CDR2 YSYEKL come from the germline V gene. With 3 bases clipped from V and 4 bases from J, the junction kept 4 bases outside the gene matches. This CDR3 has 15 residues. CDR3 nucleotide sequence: TGCGCCAGCAGCCATGAGACAGGGGGAGGAAACACCATATATTTT. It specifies CASSHETGGGNTIYF.

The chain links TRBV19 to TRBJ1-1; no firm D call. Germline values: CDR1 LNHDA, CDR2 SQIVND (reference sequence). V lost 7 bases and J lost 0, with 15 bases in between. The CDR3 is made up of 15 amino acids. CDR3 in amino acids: CASILSAAMNTEAFF. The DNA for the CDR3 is TGTGCCAGTATCCTCAGCGCAGCTATGAACACTGAAGCTTTCTTT. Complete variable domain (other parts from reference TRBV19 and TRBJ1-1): DGGITQSPKYLFRKEGQNVTLSCEQNLNHDAMYWYRQDPGQGLRLIYYSQIVNDFQKGDIAEGYSVSREKKESFPLTVTSAQKNPTAFYLCASILSAAMNTEAFFGQGTRLTVV.

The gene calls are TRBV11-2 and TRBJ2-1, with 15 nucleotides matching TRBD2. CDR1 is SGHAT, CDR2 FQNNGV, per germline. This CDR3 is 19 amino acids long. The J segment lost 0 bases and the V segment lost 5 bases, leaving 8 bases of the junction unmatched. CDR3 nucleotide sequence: TGTGCCAGCAGCCACACCGGGACTAGCGGGAGGTTCTCCTACAATGAGCAGTTCTTC. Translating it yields CASSHTGTSGRFSYNEQFF. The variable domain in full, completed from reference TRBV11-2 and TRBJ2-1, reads EAGVAQSPRYKIIEKRQSVAFWCNPISGHATLYWYQQILGQGPKLLIQFQNNGVVDDSQLPKDRFSAERLKGVDSTLKIQPAKLEDSAVYLCASSHTGTSGRFSYNEQFFGPGTRLTVL.